The present TCR beta chain was sequenced within a study of early T cells in non-severe SARS-CoV-2 infection. Background on the study: Sequencing of unsorted whole blood was done on bulk RNA, leaving chains unpaired.

Between the trimmed V and J ends, which lost 1 base and 5 bases, there was a span of 12 bases. The CDR3 extends over 14 amino acids. Per germline, CDR1 MGHDK and CDR2 SYGVNS. Attachment of unique molecular identifiers to individual cDNA molecules was performed. TCRdb re-called the 5' RACE reads through MiXCR, storing one row per CDR3 protein. The sample yields about 56,000 distinct CDR3 sequences, over 13% seen once. The sequencing here drew on whole blood, taken at baseline. The chain employs TRBV25-1 and TRBJ2-7; D is ambiguous. The TCR sequence derives from an adult who was a healthcare worker with PCR-confirmed SARS-CoV-2 infection or an uninfected control (not recorded which). This CDR3 is CASSELESTNEQYF. DNA for the CDR3: TGTGCCAGCAGTGAATTAGAGTCCACCAACGAGCAGTACTTC.